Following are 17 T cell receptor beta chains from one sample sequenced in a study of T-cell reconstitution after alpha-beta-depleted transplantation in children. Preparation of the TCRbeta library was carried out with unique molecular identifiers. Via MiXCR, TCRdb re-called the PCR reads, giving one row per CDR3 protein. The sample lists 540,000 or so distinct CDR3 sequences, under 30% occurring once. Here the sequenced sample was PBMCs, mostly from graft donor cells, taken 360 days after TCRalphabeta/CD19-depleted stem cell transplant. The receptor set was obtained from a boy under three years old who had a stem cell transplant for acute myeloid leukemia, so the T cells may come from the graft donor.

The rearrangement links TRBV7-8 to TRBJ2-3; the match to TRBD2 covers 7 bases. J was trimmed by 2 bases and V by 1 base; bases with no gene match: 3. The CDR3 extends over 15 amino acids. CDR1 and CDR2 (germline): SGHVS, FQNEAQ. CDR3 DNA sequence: TGTGCCAGCAGCTTAGAAGCGGGGAACACAGATACGCAGTATTTT. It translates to CASSLEAGNTDTQYF.

The CDR3 reads CASSHPMDRYNEQFF. CDR3 bases: TGTGCCAGCAGCCACCCCATGGACAGATACAATGAGCAGTTCTTC. This rearrangement joins TRBV4-2 to TRBJ2-1; TRBD1 might be the D (6 bases). In germline, CDR1 is LGHNA, CDR2 YNFKEQ. This CDR3 comprises 15 residues. V was shortened by 3 bases and J by 4 bases, with 13 bases between the two germline ends.

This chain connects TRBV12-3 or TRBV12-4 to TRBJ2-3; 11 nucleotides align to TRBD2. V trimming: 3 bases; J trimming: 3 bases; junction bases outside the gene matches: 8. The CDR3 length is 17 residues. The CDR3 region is CASSFGLRLAGTDTQYF. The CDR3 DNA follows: TGTGCCAGCAGTTTCGGGTTGAGACTAGCGGGGACAGATACGCAGTATTTT.

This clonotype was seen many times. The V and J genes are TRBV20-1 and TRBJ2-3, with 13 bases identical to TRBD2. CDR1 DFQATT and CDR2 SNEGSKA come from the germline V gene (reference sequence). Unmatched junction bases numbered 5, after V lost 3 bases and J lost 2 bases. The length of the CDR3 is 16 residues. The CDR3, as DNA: TGCAGTGCTAGGAGGACTAGCGGGGGAGTCACAGATACGCAGTATTTT. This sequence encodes CSARRTSGGVTDTQYF.

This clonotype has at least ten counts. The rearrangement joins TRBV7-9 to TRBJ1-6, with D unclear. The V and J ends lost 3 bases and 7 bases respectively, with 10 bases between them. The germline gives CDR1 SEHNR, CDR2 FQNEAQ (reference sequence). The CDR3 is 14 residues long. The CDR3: CASSLRDTNSPLHF. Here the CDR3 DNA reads TGTGCCAGCAGCTTGCGCGACACAAATTCACCCCTCCACTTT.

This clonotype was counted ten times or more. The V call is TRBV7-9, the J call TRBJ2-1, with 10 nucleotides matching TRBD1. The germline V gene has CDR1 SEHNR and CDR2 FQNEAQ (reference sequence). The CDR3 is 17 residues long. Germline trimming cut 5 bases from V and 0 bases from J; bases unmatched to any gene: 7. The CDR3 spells CASSTGDRGDSYNEQFF. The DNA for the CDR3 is TGTGCCAGCAGCACCGGGGACAGGGGCGACTCCTACAATGAGCAGTTCTTC.

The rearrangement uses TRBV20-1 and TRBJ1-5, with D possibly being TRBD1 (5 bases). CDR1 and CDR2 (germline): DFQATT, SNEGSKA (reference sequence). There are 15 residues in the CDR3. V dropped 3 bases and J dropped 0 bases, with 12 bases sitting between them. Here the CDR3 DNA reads TGCAGTGCTAGGGGGACGGGAAATAGCAATCAGCCCCAGCATTTT. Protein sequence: CSARGTGNSNQPQHF.

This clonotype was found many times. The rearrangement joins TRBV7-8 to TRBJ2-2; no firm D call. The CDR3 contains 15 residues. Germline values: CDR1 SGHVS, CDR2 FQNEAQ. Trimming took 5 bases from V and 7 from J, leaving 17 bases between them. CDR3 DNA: TGTGCCAGCAGCCGGAGCCTGGGTTCAAGCGGGGAGCTGTTTTTT. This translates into CASSRSLGSSGELFF.

CDR3 bases: TGTGCCAGCAGTGAAGGGCCAGGGGGCAGTTCCTACGAGCAGTACGTC. This sequence encodes CASSEGPGGSSYEQYV. The rearrangement joins TRBV6-1 to TRBJ2-7; 8 bases match TRBD1. In germline, CDR1 is MNHNS, CDR2 SASEGT. The ends lost 1 base at V and 1 base at J; junction bases unmatched: 6. The CDR3 has 16 amino acids.

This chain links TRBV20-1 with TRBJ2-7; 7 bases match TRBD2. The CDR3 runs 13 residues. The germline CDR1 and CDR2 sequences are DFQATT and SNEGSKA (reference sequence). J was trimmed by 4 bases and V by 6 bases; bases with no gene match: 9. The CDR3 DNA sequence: TGCAGTGCCGAGGGTACGGGGGGATACGAGCAGTACGTC. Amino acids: CSAEGTGGYEQYV.

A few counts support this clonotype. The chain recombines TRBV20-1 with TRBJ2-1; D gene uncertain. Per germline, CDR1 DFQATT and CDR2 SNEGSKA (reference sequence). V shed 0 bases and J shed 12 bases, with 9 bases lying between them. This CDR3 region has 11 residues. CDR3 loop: CSARERSWQFF. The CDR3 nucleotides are TGCAGTGCTAGAGAGCGATCATGGCAGTTCTTC.

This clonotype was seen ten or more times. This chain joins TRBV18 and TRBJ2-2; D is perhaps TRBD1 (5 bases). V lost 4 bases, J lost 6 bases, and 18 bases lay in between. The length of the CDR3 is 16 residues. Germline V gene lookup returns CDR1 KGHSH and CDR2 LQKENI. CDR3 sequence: CASSLTGTGPAGELFF. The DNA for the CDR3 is TGTGCCAGCTCACTCACCGGAACAGGTCCCGCCGGGGAGCTGTTTTTT.

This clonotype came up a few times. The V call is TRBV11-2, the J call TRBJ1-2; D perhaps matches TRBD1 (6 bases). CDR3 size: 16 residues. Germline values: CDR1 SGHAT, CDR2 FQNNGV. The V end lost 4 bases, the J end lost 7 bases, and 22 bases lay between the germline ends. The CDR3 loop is CASSSLSAVGGSGYTF. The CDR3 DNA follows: TGTGCCAGCAGCTCGTTATCGGCCGTAGGGGGGAGTGGCTACACCTTC.

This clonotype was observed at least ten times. CDR3 amino acids: CASLREGNLNTEAFF. The CDR3 DNA reads as TGTGCCAGCCTCCGGGAGGGAAATTTGAACACTGAAGCTTTCTTT. The chain recombines TRBV7-9 with TRBJ1-1; D unresolved. The CDR3 is 15 residues long. V gave up 8 bases and J gave up 0 bases, with 16 bases separating them. Looked up from germline, CDR1 is SEHNR and CDR2 is FQNEAQ (reference sequence).

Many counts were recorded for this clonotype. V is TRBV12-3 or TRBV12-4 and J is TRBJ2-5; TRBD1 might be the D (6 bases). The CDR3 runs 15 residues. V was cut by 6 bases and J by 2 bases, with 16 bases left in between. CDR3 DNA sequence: TGTGCCAGCAGCAGAAATACAGGGTTACAAGAGACCCAGTACTTC. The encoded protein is CASSRNTGLQETQYF.

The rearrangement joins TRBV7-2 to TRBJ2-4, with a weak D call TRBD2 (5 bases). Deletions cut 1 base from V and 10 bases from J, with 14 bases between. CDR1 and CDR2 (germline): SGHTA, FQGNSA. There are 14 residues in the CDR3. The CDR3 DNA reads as TGTGCCAGCAGCTTAGACCGGACTTCGGGGATTCAGTACTTC. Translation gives CASSLDRTSGIQYF.

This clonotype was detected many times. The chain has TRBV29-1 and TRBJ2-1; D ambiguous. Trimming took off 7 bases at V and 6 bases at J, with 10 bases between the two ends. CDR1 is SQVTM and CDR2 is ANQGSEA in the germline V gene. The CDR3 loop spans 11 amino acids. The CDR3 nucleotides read TGCAGCGCCCCTTGGGGCAATGAGCAGTTCTTC. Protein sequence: CSAPWGNEQFF.